These 13 T cell receptor beta chains came from one sample sequenced in a study of regulatory T cells in long-lasting Graves disease (dated by TCRdb to about 2021). The time point label of this sample denotes: newly diagnosed GD, antithyroid drugs for less than 3 months. For both TCR sequencing and RNA sequencing, RNA was extracted from PBMCs using TRIzol. Library creation used multiplex PCR. The run used an Illumina HiSeq 4000. iRepertoire HTBI primers and Arm-PCR amplification of CDR3 regions were used to construct TCR beta libraries. TCRdb reanalyzed the raw reads on its own, using fastp at Q25 for trimming and MiXCR for clone calling, and kept in-frame beta chains. Each entry is one CDR3 protein sequence, shown with its most common DNA and genes. Present in this sample are 680,000 or so distinct CDR3 sequences, around 15% of which were seen just once. Around a sixth of the sample is taken by the ten largest.

This sample was shared with a second study, whose subject was T cells in Graves' hyperthyroidism and ophthalmopathy.

The sequencing here drew on peripheral blood mononuclear cells (PBMCs), taken at new diagnosis, from a patient treated with antithyroid drugs. The receptors were sampled from a woman in her 30s with Graves disease. Donor details come from another sample of the same person, matched by shared clones.

As for this clonotype: This may be a read error, as it is one base from a much larger clone. This chain connects TRBV10-3 to TRBJ2-1; 8 nucleotides match TRBD2. This CDR3 has 13 amino acids. Per the germline V gene, CDR1 is ENHRY and CDR2 is SYGVKD. CDR3 amino acids: CAISELAENGQFF. CDR3 in DNA: TGTGCCATCAGTGAACTAGCGGAGAATGGGCAGTTCTTC.

The chain uses TRBV20-1 and TRBJ1-6; 8 bases are a match to TRBD1. Germline CDR1 is DFQATT and CDR2 is SNEGSKA (reference sequence). Trimming took 0 bases from V and 8 from J; bases not matched to a gene: 9. CDR3 length: 16 amino acids. For the CDR3, the DNA is TGCAGTGCTAGAGATTGGCGGGGACAGGCGTATTCACCCCTCCACTTT. This codes for CSARDWRGQAYSPLHF.

There are many counts of this clonotype. The chain is built from TRBV6-1 and TRBJ1-2, with a weak D call TRBD1 (6 bases). Germline V gives CDR1 MNHNS, CDR2 SASEGT. Deletions cut 2 bases from V and 8 bases from J, with 18 bases between. This CDR3 region has 15 residues. CDR3 sequence: CASSESYGQPRGYTF. The DNA of the CDR3 is TGTGCCAGCAGTGAAAGTTACGGACAGCCTAGGGGCTACACCTTC.

This clonotype has at least ten counts. The V gene is TRBV7-9, the J gene TRBJ2-7, with D possibly matching TRBD1 (6 bases). This CDR3 has 17 residues. The germline V gene has CDR1 SEHNR and CDR2 FQNEAQ (reference sequence). Trimming stripped 3 bases from V and 1 base from J, with 19 bases between. The CDR3 DNA reads TGTGCCAGCAGCTTTAGACAGGCTAATGGGGAATCCTACGAGCAGTACTTC. Amino acids: CASSFRQANGESYEQYF.

At least ten counts were recorded for this clonotype. The chain links TRBV2 to TRBJ1-2; 8 nucleotides agree with TRBD1. The germline V gene encodes CDR1 SNHLY and CDR2 FYNNEI. V dropped 8 bases and J dropped 2; count of bases not matched to a gene: 4. The CDR3 contains 13 residues. CDR3 sequence: CASLDRANYGYTF. The CDR3 DNA is TGTGCCAGCCTGGACAGGGCCAACTATGGCTACACCTTC.

This clonotype occurred many times. The V call is TRBV24-1, the J call TRBJ1-5; no clear D gene. Germline CDR1 reads KGHDR; CDR2 reads SFDVKD. There are 14 residues in the CDR3. V lost 2 bases, J lost 6 bases, and 10 bases lay in between. The DNA of the CDR3 is TGTGCCACCAGTGATTCGCCCCTGGGTCAGCCCCAGCATTTT. It is translated as CATSDSPLGQPQHF.

This clonotype was counted many times. This sequence joins TRBV12-3 or TRBV12-4 and TRBJ2-7, with a tentative D call TRBD1 (5 bases). The V gene lost 2 bases and the J gene lost 6 bases, with 5 bases spanning the gap. This CDR3 spans 11 amino acids. DNA of the CDR3: TGTGCCAGCAGTTTAACAGGCGAGCAGTACTTC. It translates to CASSLTGEQYF.

This clonotype was counted only a few times. The chain recombines TRBV5-1 with TRBJ2-1, with 10 nucleotides matching TRBD2. The germline V gene has CDR1 SGHRS and CDR2 YFSETQ. This CDR3 has 15 amino acids. The ends lost 4 bases at V and 4 bases at J; junction bases unmatched: 5. The chain's CDR3 is CASSGAGGPYNEQFF. The CDR3 DNA sequence: TGCGCCAGCAGCGGAGCGGGAGGGCCTTACAATGAGCAGTTCTTC. The whole variable domain, filled in from reference TRBV5-1 and TRBJ2-1, reads KAGVTQTPRYLIKTRGQQVTLSCSPISGHRSVSWYQQTPGQGLQFLFEYFSETQRNKGNFPGRFSGRQFSNSRSEMNVSTLELGDSALYLCASSGAGGPYNEQFFGPGTRLTVL.

The chain recombines TRBV14 with TRBJ2-1; 13 bases map to TRBD2. V shed 4 bases, J shed 0 bases, and the junction held 6 bases outside the gene matches. The CDR3 runs to 18 residues. The germline gives CDR1 SGHDN, CDR2 FVKESK. CDR3 bases: TGTGCCAGCAGCCCCGGGACTAGCGGGATAACCTCCTACAATGAGCAGTTCTTC. The encoded protein is CASSPGTSGITSYNEQFF.

The chain carries TRBV24-1 and TRBJ1-1; D possibly corresponds to TRBD1 (6 bases). V was pared by 4 bases and J by 10 bases, with 12 bases between. Germline values: CDR1 KGHDR, CDR2 SFDVKD. CDR3 size: 12 residues. The CDR3 region is CATSDRGNLAFF. CDR3 in DNA: TGTGCCACCAGTGACAGGGGCAACTTAGCTTTCTTT.

This sequence joins TRBV19 and TRBJ2-3; 10 bases align to TRBD1. V gave up 3 bases and J gave up 1 base; unmatched junction bases: 1. Germline V gives CDR1 LNHDA, CDR2 SQIVND (reference sequence). The CDR3 loop spans 15 amino acids. Written as DNA, the CDR3 is TGTGCCAGTAGTATTGGGACAGGGGGCACAGATACGCAGTATTTT. Amino acid sequence: CASSIGTGGTDTQYF.

This clonotype showed up just a few times. CDR3 bases: TGTGCCAGCAGCTACCAGGGGGCGGCTAATGAAAAACTGTTTTTT. Residues: CASSYQGAANEKLFF. V usage is TRBV7-2 and J usage is TRBJ1-4, with TRBD1 matching over 8 bases. In germline, CDR1 is SGHTA, CDR2 FQGNSA. Trimming at V came to 4 bases and at J to 3 bases, leaving 4 bases not matched to a gene. The CDR3 length is 15 residues.

About this clonotype: One end of the junction varies from germline; a read error may be responsible. This chain links TRBV6-2 or TRBV6-3 with TRBJ2-3, with 10 nucleotides matching TRBD2. CDR3 size: 14 residues. CDR1 MNHEY and CDR2 SVGEGT come from the germline V gene. In DNA form, the CDR3 reads TGTACCAGCAGCGAACTAGCGGGACCAGATACGCAGTATTTT. Amino acids: CTSSELAGPDTQYF.